This T cell receptor (beta chain) was sequenced during a study of graft-versus-host responses after intestinal transplantation (dated by TCRdb to the early 2020s). For context, the study as a whole: Recipients received multivisceral, liver-intestinal, or isolated intestinal transplants. Anti-thymocyte globulin induction was given to all recipients, followed by maintenance tacrolimus and steroids for around three years. Graft-versus-host and host-versus-graft alloreactive T cell clones were tracked in the graft, circulation and bone marrow after intestinal transplantation using bulk TCR-beta CDR3 sequencing. Alloreactive clones were identified by sequencing pre-transplant mixed lymphocyte reaction products and comparing these products with unstimulated pre-transplant donor and recipient T cells. The cohort enrolled about two dozen intestinal transplant recipients including one retransplant, and a few patients lacking pretransplant specimens were excluded. Donor T cell macrochimerism was defined as a peak of at least 4% donor T cells among recipient peripheral blood mononuclear cells. Rather than being sequenced by the commercial service, samples from three later patients were sequenced in-house on an Illumina MiSeq and processed with MiXCR. Overall study outcomes, separate from this receptor: Patients with donor T cell macrochimerism had high GvH to HvG T cell clonal ratios in their allografts. Conclusions were limited by the relatively low number and heterogeneity of intestinal transplant patients. Peak levels of circulating GvH clones were associated with declines in HvG clones early after transplant. GvH clones were detected in recipient bone marrow, and some of these GvH clones were observed earlier in ileal mucosa or blood, consistent with an intestinal mucosal origin.

The method behind the library was the immunoSEQ multiplex PCR assay. For most patients, genomic DNA was isolated with the Qiagen DNeasy Blood and Tissue Kit and sent frozen to Adaptive Biotechnologies for TCR sequencing. Adaptive Biotechnologies carried out high-throughput TCR-beta CDR3 sequencing of genomic DNA for most patients. As for how the authors treated the data: Adaptive's ImmunoSEQ software supplied the TCR sequencing data for around 19 patients, while MiXCR and VDJtools were used to process three other patients. To correct CD4 versus CD8 sorting errors, any sequence found in both subsets at a frequency ratio below 5:1 was removed. CDR3 nucleotide sequences shared between donor and recipient were removed because the origin of such sequences could not be assigned. To be classed as alloreactive, a clone needed at least 2-fold expansion over unstimulated cells and a minimum CFSE-low frequency of 0.002% (template counts) or 0.001% (read counts). A clone was considered mappable if detected in the sequenced pre-transplant spleen, lymph node, or MLR CFSE-low populations of the donor or recipient. Cumulative frequency of alloreactive clones was calculated as a percentage of all sequences weighted by copy number. Here the immuneACCESS table is served through TCRdb, limited to in-frame sequences with V and J called. Missing clones are a known gap in these copies; in checked studies unresolved V genes cover under half, and the rest lacks a known reason. For V, J and clone size, that table is used; D and trimming come from the DNA. Counted in this sample were about 35,000 clones; 93% of them appeared once. Roughly a fifth of the sample is in the top ten clones.

In regard to this clone: No cognate antigen has been identified for it. Base qualities were left out, and no much larger clone turns up one base away.

The time point tag for this specimen amounts to: cells obtained before transplantation from donor or recipient. CD3+CD4+ and CD3+CD8+ populations were FACS-sorted from unstimulated pre-transplant donor and recipient cells taken from spleen or lymph nodes. This receptor was obtained from a human donor who was the organ donor for an intestinal transplant. The sample here was unstimulated CD8+ T cells sorted from spleen or lymph node cells, taken before transplant.

The DNA is as follows: TGCGCCAGCAGCTTTGGACTAGCGGGAGACAATGAGCAGTTCTTC. This gives the protein CASSFGLAGDNEQFF. The receptor chain draws on TRBV5-1 and TRBJ2-1, with 13 central nucleotides matching TRBD2. CDR1 SGHRS and CDR2 YFSETQ were looked up in the germline V gene. Inclusive of the bounding cysteine and phenylalanine, the CDR3 is 15 residues long. CDR3 DNA is the only sequence kept; it has 45 bases, read in frame from the first base. For this chain, trimming is 2 bases at the V end and 5 bases at the J end, and the number of junction bases without a gene match is 1.